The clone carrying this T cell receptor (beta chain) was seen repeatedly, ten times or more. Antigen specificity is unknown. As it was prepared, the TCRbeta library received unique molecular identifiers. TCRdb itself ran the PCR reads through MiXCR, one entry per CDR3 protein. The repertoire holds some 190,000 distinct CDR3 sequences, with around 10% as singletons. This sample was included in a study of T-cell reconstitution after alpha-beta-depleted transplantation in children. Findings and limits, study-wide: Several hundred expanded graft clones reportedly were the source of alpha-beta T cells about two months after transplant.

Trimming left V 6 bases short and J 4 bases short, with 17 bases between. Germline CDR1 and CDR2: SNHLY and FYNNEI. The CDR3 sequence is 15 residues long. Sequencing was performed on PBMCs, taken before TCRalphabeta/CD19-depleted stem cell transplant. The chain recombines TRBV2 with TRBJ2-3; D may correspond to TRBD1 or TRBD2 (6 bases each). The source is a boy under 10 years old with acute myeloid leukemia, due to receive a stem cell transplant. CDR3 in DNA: TGTGCCAGCAGATTAGACAGGAGGGGTGCAGATACGCAGTATTTT. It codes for CASRLDRRGADTQYF.